These 2 T cell receptor beta chains were all obtained from the same sample, sequenced in a study of blood T cell repertoires in COVID-19. The protocol was immunoSEQ multiplex PCR, while the TCRdb copy is restricted to in-frame clones and leaves out a portion. This table holds 150,000 to 200,000 clones, 85% to 90% found once. The sequencing sample was made of peripheral blood. Every receptor here comes from a human donor in a cohort sampled during active COVID-19.

This clone was detected only a few times. This rearrangement joins TRBV27 to TRBJ2-1; TRBD2 agrees at 7 bases. The germline V gene encodes CDR1 MNHEY and CDR2 SMNVEV (reference sequence). The CDR3 sequence is 14 residues long. V lost 6 bases to trimming and J lost 6 bases; unmatched junction nucleotides: 8. DNA for the CDR3: TGTGCCAGCAGGGGAGGCGGGAGAGCCAATGAGCAGTTCTTC. Amino acids: CASRGGGRANEQFF.

The chain joins TRBV5-1 to TRBJ2-7; TRBD2 aligns across 10 bases. The V gene end was trimmed by 6 bases and the J gene end by 0 bases; junction bases not matched to a gene: 6. In germline, CDR1 is SGHRS, CDR2 YFSETQ. The CDR3 is made up of 15 amino acids. The CDR3 here is CASKPAGGPSYEQYF. Written as DNA, the CDR3 is TGCGCCAGCAAACCAGCGGGAGGGCCCTCCTACGAGCAGTACTTC.